These 3 T cell receptor beta chains were all obtained from the same sample, sequenced in a study of T cell responses to AZD1222 COVID-19 vaccine (dated by TCRdb to the early 2020s). The library relied on the immunoSEQ multiplex PCR assay. This immuneACCESS table, as held by TCRdb, lists in-frame sequences with V and J called but not all clones. Of the missing ones, under half trace to an unresolved V gene in checked studies; the others have no known cause. In all, the sample holds 90,000 to 110,000 clones, and roughly nine tenths of those were seen once. Roughly 5% of the sample belongs to the ten largest clones. This sample's time point label indicates: baseline before first vaccination. The input for sequencing was peripheral blood, taken on day 0 of AZD1222 vaccination. Source of these receptors: an adult in good health.

The chain uses TRBV6-5 and TRBJ1-1; D may be TRBD1 (5 bases). Germline assignment: CDR1 MNHEY and CDR2 SVGAGI. Trimming cost V 6 bases and J 6 bases, with 14 bases left between them. The CDR3 loop spans 13 amino acids. CDR3 sequence reads: CASRDPGDSEAFF. Written as DNA, the CDR3 is TGTGCCAGCAGGGATCCTGGGGACTCTGAAGCTTTCTTT.

The chain joins TRBV5-1 to TRBJ1-2; D gene ambiguous. Germline V gene lookup returns CDR1 SGHRS and CDR2 YFSETQ. This CDR3 is 14 amino acids long. Trimming removed 1 base at V and 2 bases at J, with 9 bases between. The CDR3 bases are TGCGCCAGCAGCTTGCAGTACCAAAACTATGGCTACACCTTC. Its translation: CASSLQYQNYGYTF.

This chain connects TRBV19 to TRBJ2-1, with D perhaps matching TRBD1 (5 bases). Germline V CDR1 and CDR2: LNHDA, SQIVND (reference sequence). V was pared by 3 bases and J by 7 bases, with 19 bases between. This CDR3 has 16 residues. In DNA form, the CDR3 reads TGTGCCAGTAGTATGGGTCTGGGGCTAGACGAAAATGAGCAGTTCTTC. It yields the protein CASSMGLGLDENEQFF.